This TCR beta chain was recovered during a study of T cell responses to AZD1222 COVID-19 vaccine. Some clones are missing from TCRdb's copy, which holds only in-frame ones; the method was immunoSEQ multiplex PCR. The repertoire holds around 120,000 clones, about 87% seen once, with 4% to 5.5% in the top ten. CDR1 and CDR2 from the germline V gene are SGDLS and YYNGEE. The CDR3 has 17 amino acids. Trimming removed 1 base from V and 4 bases from J; junction bases left unmatched: 8. This clonotype was sampled from an adult in good health. The chain recombines TRBV9 with TRBJ2-2; 9 bases align to TRBD1. This specimen was peripheral blood, taken on day 0 of AZD1222 vaccination. CDR3: CASSVRPGTGTTGELFF. The DNA of the CDR3 is TGTGCCAGCAGCGTACGTCCGGGGACAGGGACCACCGGGGAGCTGTTTTTT.